The 19 T cell receptor beta chains below all came from one sample that was sequenced in a study of CD8 T cells in ankylosing spondylitis. One entry per CDR3 protein, called by TCRdb with MiXCR from the 5' RACE reads. The data show a few hundred thousand distinct CDR3 sequences, 20% to 30% seen once. The sequenced material came from blood, either unsorted or a sorted T cell fraction (not recorded which). All receptors derive from a male donor with ankylosing spondylitis or in good health (not recorded which).

Turning to this clonotype: A read error is possible here, since a much larger clone lies one base away. The chain uses TRBV29-1 and TRBJ2-5; D not resolved. Looked up from germline, CDR1 is SQVTM and CDR2 is ANQGSEA. This CDR3 has 13 amino acids. The V and J ends lost 4 bases and 4 bases respectively, with 13 bases between them. CDR3 amino acids: CSVGLRARETQYF. DNA for the CDR3: TGCAGCGTTGGTTTGCGTGCCAGAGAGACCCAGTACTTC.

This clonotype has ten or more counts. The chain employs TRBV28 and TRBJ2-1; no firm D call. Trimming cost V 2 bases and J 2 bases, with 7 bases left between them. The CDR3 totals 14 residues. Germline-derived CDR1 and CDR2 are MDHEN and SYDVKM. The CDR3: CASSLITPYNEQFF. DNA for the CDR3: TGTGCCAGCAGTTTAATCACGCCCTACAATGAGCAGTTCTTC. Supplemented by reference TRBV28 and TRBJ2-1, the full variable domain reads DVKVTQSSRYLVKRTGEKVFLECVQDMDHENMFWYRQDPGLGLRLIYFSYDVKMKEKGDIPEGYSVSREKKERFSLILESASTNQTSMYLCASSLITPYNEQFFGPGTRLTVL.

The chain uses TRBV20-1 and TRBJ2-7, with D tentatively TRBD1 (5 bases). The V gene's germline CDR1 is DFQATT and CDR2 SNEGSKA (reference sequence). This CDR3 comprises 14 residues. Trimming removed 0 bases from V and 5 bases from J, with 14 bases in between. This chain's CDR3 is CSARDFRAGHEQYF. The CDR3 nucleotides are TGCAGTGCTAGAGATTTCAGGGCAGGGCACGAGCAGTACTTC.

This rearrangement joins TRBV6-5 to TRBJ1-1, with D possibly matching TRBD1 (5 bases). The CDR3 has 14 residues. Trimming left V 2 bases short and J 0 bases short, with 7 bases between. Germline V gene sequence: CDR1 MNHEY, CDR2 SVGAGI. For the CDR3, the DNA is TGTGCCAGCAGTTACGACAGAGTGAACACTGAAGCTTTCTTT. Translating gives CASSYDRVNTEAFF.

The chain carries TRBV3-1 and TRBJ1-6; 7 bases line up with TRBD1. V gave up 8 bases and J gave up 9 bases; unmatched junction bases: 13. Germline CDR1 reads LGHDT; CDR2 reads YNNKEL (reference sequence). This CDR3 contains 15 residues. The CDR3, as DNA: TGTGCCAGCTCCTTCGGGGGACAGTCAGGTTCACCCCTCCACTTT. This sequence encodes CASSFGGQSGSPLHF.

The chain uses TRBV12-3 or TRBV12-4 and TRBJ1-3, with TRBD1 matching 8 bases. This CDR3 is 14 amino acids long. Unmatched junction bases numbered 8, after V lost 5 bases and J lost 8 bases. The CDR3 DNA sequence: TGTGCCAGCAGTCGGGACAGGTCTATTGACACCATATATTTT. It encodes CASSRDRSIDTIYF.

This clonotype occurred many times. The rearrangement uses TRBV20-1 and TRBJ2-7; 9 nucleotides line up with TRBD1. The CDR3 is 12 amino acids. The trim removed 5 bases at V and 6 bases at J, leaving 5 bases unmatched. CDR1 is DFQATT, CDR2 SNEGSKA, per germline (reference sequence). The DNA for the CDR3 is TGCAGTGCTGGGACAGGGAAAGGCGAGCAGTACTTC. It yields the protein CSAGTGKGEQYF.

The genes are TRBV6-1 and TRBJ1-6; 9 bases agree with TRBD1. In germline, CDR1 is MNHNS, CDR2 SASEGT. CDR3 length equals 14 residues. After removal of 6 bases from V and 7 bases from J, the junction contained 4 bases not matched to a gene. The CDR3 sequence is CASSKDRGNSPLHF. The DNA for the CDR3 is TGTGCCAGCAGCAAGGACAGGGGAAATTCACCCCTCCACTTT.

At least ten counts were recorded for this clonotype. The chain carries TRBV5-1 and TRBJ2-1; possible D gene TRBD1, 6 bases. CDR1 and CDR2 from the germline V gene are SGHRS and YFSETQ. Trimming cost V 1 base and J 7 bases, with 12 bases left between them. CDR3 length: 14 residues. CDR3 nucleotide sequence: TGCGCCAGCAGCTTGTCCCAGGGGCGAAATGAGCAGTTCTTC. This translates into CASSLSQGRNEQFF.

The gene calls are TRBV4-1 and TRBJ2-1; no clear D gene. This CDR3 has 15 amino acids. Germline CDR1 MGHRA, CDR2 YSYEKL. Trimming pared 5 bases from V and 1 base from J, leaving 12 bases between. The CDR3 sequence is CASSFQGGSYNEQFF. DNA of the CDR3: TGCGCCAGCAGCTTTCAAGGCGGATCCTACAATGAGCAGTTCTTC.

Worth noting for this clonotype: The CDR3 does not end in the conserved phenylalanine or tryptophan, so this is likely a read error. The chain employs TRBV7-8 and TRBJ1-2; D is unclear. V gave up 0 bases and J gave up 2 bases, with 1 base separating them. CDR1 and CDR2 from the germline V gene are SGHVS and FQNEAQ. This CDR3 comprises 12 residues. The CDR3 protein is CASSLANYGYTL. In DNA, the CDR3 is TGTGCCAGCAGCTTAGCGAACTATGGCTACACCCTC.

This clonotype has a count of ten or more. The chain joins TRBV29-1 to TRBJ2-1, with D possibly matching TRBD2 (6 bases). Germline assignment: CDR1 SQVTM and CDR2 ANQGSEA. The germline V and J ends were trimmed by 8 bases and 7 bases, with 18 bases remaining between them. The CDR3 has 13 residues. The CDR3 reads CSLSRDSKNEQFF. The CDR3 DNA reads TGCAGCCTTAGCCGGGACTCTAAGAATGAGCAGTTCTTC.

The chain employs TRBV12-3 or TRBV12-4 and TRBJ1-2; unclear D gene. The ends were cut back, 2 bases at V and 4 bases at J, with 17 bases in the middle. This CDR3 contains 16 residues. The DNA of the CDR3 is TGTGCCAGCAGTTTACGCTTTCTGGAGACGATCTATGGCTACACCTTC. It yields the protein CASSLRFLETIYGYTF.

This clonotype was seen a few times. V is TRBV5-1 and J is TRBJ2-1, with 8 bases matching TRBD1. Germline V gene sequence: CDR1 SGHRS, CDR2 YFSETQ. CDR3 length equals 13 residues. V shed 2 bases and J 10 bases; nucleotides not matched to a gene: 5. The CDR3 DNA reads TGCGCCAGCAGCTTAAGTGGGACAGGCGAGCAGTTCTTC. Amino acids: CASSLSGTGEQFF.

This clonotype was seen at least ten times. This chain uses TRBV5-8 with TRBJ2-7; possibly TRBD1 or TRBD2 for D (6 bases each). The CDR3 extends over 15 amino acids. CDR1 is SGHTS and CDR2 is YDEGEE in the germline V gene. The V gene lost 4 bases and the J gene lost 0 bases, with 14 bases spanning the gap. CDR3: CASSLRGVPSYEQYF. DNA of the CDR3: TGTGCCAGCAGCCTAAGGGGGGTACCCTCCTACGAGCAGTACTTC.

The V and J genes are TRBV20-1 and TRBJ2-5; 11 bases map to TRBD2. The CDR3 has 15 amino acids. The germline CDR1 and CDR2 sequences are DFQATT and SNEGSKA (reference sequence). V was clipped by 1 base and J by 1 base; unmatched bases: 2. CDR3 in DNA: TGCAGTGCTAGAGCGCTAGCGGGGGGCCAAGAGACCCAGTACTTC. This gives the protein CSARALAGGQETQYF.

The chain recombines TRBV20-1 with TRBJ1-2; 7 bases map to TRBD1. V shed 6 bases and J 4 bases; nucleotides not matched to a gene: 5. The V gene's germline CDR1 is DFQATT and CDR2 SNEGSKA (reference sequence). This CDR3 contains 12 residues. CDR3 residues: CSARQGTYGYTF. In nucleotides, the CDR3 is TGCAGTGCCAGACAGGGAACCTATGGCTACACCTTC.

The chain employs TRBV5-1 and TRBJ1-2; maybe TRBD1 (5 bases). There are 14 residues in the CDR3. Germline CDR1 SGHRS, CDR2 YFSETQ. The V end lost 5 bases, the J end lost 6 bases, and 17 bases lay between the germline ends. CDR3 in amino acids: CASSSTAPHDGYTF. The CDR3 DNA is TGCGCCAGCAGTTCGACAGCTCCCCACGATGGCTACACCTTC.

The sample holds a few counts of this clonotype. The chain couples TRBV20-1 to TRBJ1-1, with a tentative D call TRBD1 (5 bases). The CDR3 contains 14 residues. Per germline, CDR1 DFQATT and CDR2 SNEGSKA (reference sequence). V was clipped by 0 bases and J by 4 bases, with 12 bases between them. The CDR3 protein is CSARERRGGTEAFF. CDR3 in DNA: TGCAGTGCTAGAGAGAGGAGGGGTGGCACTGAAGCTTTCTTT.